The sequence of this TCR beta chain was determined in a study of blood T cell repertoires in COVID-19 (TCRdb year 2020). For the wider study: Collaborator samples came from the United States, Italy and Spain and covered acute and convalescent phases of COVID-19. Samples came from the ongoing ImmuneRACE study (first 160 participants) plus 1,254 subjects from 6 global collaborators. The material from the prospective study consisted of cDNA or gDNA derived from T cells, B-cell-depleted T cells, or PBMCs. HLA class I and class II types, where available, came from metadata supplied by the sample provider rather than from assay-based typing. Sample metadata almost always included a de-identified subject ID, COVID-19 status, age in years and sex. Subjects who had been exposed to COVID-19, were actively infected with it, or had recovered from it provided the deeply sampled blood TCRbeta repertoires that made up the dataset. The repertoires were released in a freely available public database intended as a resource for research on the immune response to SARS-CoV-2.

TCRbeta CDR3 regions were amplified from genomic DNA using the immunoSEQ Assay, a bias-controlled multiplex PCR. Per the source publication's procedure: The number of nucleated cells in each sample was estimated by amplification of reference gene primers within the assay. To quantify the absolute abundance of each unique TCRbeta CDR3 rearrangement, sequence reads were collapsed and filtered. For each sample, productive Simpson clonality was calculated as the square root of Simpson's diversity index over productive rearrangements. What TCRdb holds here is the immuneACCESS table cut down to in-frame rearrangements. Part of the clones is not present; checked against another copy, under half of the missing clones reflect an unresolved V gene, and the others are unexplained. Clonal size and the V and J genes are those of that table, whereas D and trimming came from the DNA. This sample lists tens of thousands of clones; about 85% were detected once. The ten largest clonotypes hold 10% of the sample.

With respect to this clone: Its recognized antigen is unknown. Within one base of it there is no much larger clone, and no base qualities were kept.

Summary of the overall study and its limitations: The quantity of clinical and demographic metadata differed by source and by participant and was supplied without curation.

Whole blood was collected in K2EDTA tubes by collaborating institutions according to the institutions' own protocols. For TCRbeta analysis, collaborators shipped samples as frozen whole blood, isolated PBMCs, or DNA extracted from either of those sample types. This TCR derives from a human donor with acute or convalescent COVID-19. The donor label of this sample is uncertain. The sequenced material came from peripheral blood.

In nucleotide form, the sequence is TGTGCCAGTAGTATCGGGAGCCTAGCGGGGTACAATGAGCAGTTCTTC. It codes for CASSIGSLAGYNEQFF. Here the chain combines TRBV19 and TRBJ2-1; TRBD2 matches 9 bases in the middle. Measured from the cysteine to the phenylalanine, the CDR3 is 16 residues long. Left in the record is the CDR3 DNA by itself, 48 bases read in frame from the first base. CDR1 and CDR2 are read off the germline V gene (reference sequence) as LNHDA and SQIVND. Here V drops 3 bases and J drops 4 bases, and the junction holds 7 bases not matched to any gene.